The 17 T cell receptor beta chains presented below share a single source sample, sequenced in a study of cytomegalovirus exposure and HLA in healthy donors. PCR involved 60 Vbeta and 13 Jbeta primers. Only in-frame clones appear in the TCRdb table, and some are missing; sequencing was by immunoSEQ multiplex PCR. Among roughly 150,000 clones listed, over 80% were seen once. The sequenced sample consisted of PBMCs. These receptor sequences come from a female donor in good health and CMV-seronegative.

V and J are TRBV5-1 and TRBJ2-7; TRBD1 agrees at 7 bases. This CDR3 is built from 16 residues. In germline, CDR1 is SGHRS, CDR2 YFSETQ. Trimming removed 3 bases from V and 4 bases from J; junction bases left unmatched: 13. CDR3 coding DNA: TGCGCCAGCAGCTCCGGCGTCCCGGGACAGAGTTACGAGCAGTACTTC. Translating gives CASSSGVPGQSYEQYF.

Only one count was recorded for this clone. The J gene is TRBJ2-7, the V gene TRBV14, with D tentatively TRBD1 (5 bases). CDR1 and CDR2 from the germline V gene are SGHDN and FVKESK. Trimming removed 0 bases at V and 7 bases at J, with 13 bases between. This CDR3 has 14 residues. In nucleotides, the CDR3 is TGTGCCAGCAGCCAAGATCCCAGGGTAGGGGAGCAGTACTTC. This translates into CASSQDPRVGEQYF.

The V call is TRBV2, the J call TRBJ2-1; 8 bases match TRBD2. Trimming removed 3 bases from V and 3 bases from J; junction bases left unmatched: 7. From germline, CDR1 is SNHLY and CDR2 FYNNEI. The CDR3 is 16 amino acids. The CDR3 spells CASSDTLAGGYNEQFF. The CDR3 DNA reads TGTGCCAGCAGTGATACCCTAGCGGGTGGCTACAATGAGCAGTTCTTC.

The chain is built from TRBV28 and TRBJ2-3; TRBD2 matches at 8 bases. V shed 4 bases and J 1 base; nucleotides not matched to a gene: 1. Germline V gives CDR1 MDHEN, CDR2 SYDVKM. This CDR3 has 14 amino acids. The DNA of the CDR3 is TGTGCCAGCAGTTCGACTAGCGGCACAGATACGCAGTATTTT. Translated, it gives CASSSTSGTDTQYF.

The V gene is TRBV25-1, the J gene TRBJ2-7, with 8 bases matching TRBD1. This CDR3 spans 14 amino acids. The V segment lost 0 bases and the J segment 6 bases; nucleotides outside the gene matches: 4. The V gene's germline CDR1 is MGHDK and CDR2 SYGVNS. The CDR3 is CASSEYQDRAEQYF. CDR3 nucleotide sequence: TGTGCCAGCAGTGAATATCAGGACAGGGCCGAGCAGTACTTC.

A few counts support this clone. The chain links TRBV7-9 to TRBJ2-7; D gene uncertain. This CDR3 region has 14 residues. V was trimmed by 1 base and J by 3 bases, leaving 10 bases between them. CDR1 and CDR2 (germline): SEHNR, FQNEAQ (reference sequence). The CDR3 region has the DNA TGTGCCAGCAGCTTAGATGGCGGCAACTACGAGCAGTACTTC. This gives the protein CASSLDGGNYEQYF.

V usage is TRBV27 and J usage is TRBJ2-3; TRBD2 aligns across 8 bases. Unmatched junction bases numbered 4, after V lost 3 bases and J lost 2 bases. Per germline, CDR1 MNHEY and CDR2 SMNVEV (reference sequence). The CDR3 is made up of 15 amino acids. As DNA, the CDR3 is TGTGCCAGCAGTTTTAGCGGGGACATCACAGATACGCAGTATTTT. Translation: CASSFSGDITDTQYF.

Comments on this clone: The junction shows a germline mismatch at one end, possibly a read error. The rearrangement joins TRBV7-7 to TRBJ2-2; 9 bases map to TRBD1. CDR1 and CDR2 (germline): SSHAT, FNYEAQ (reference sequence). CDR3 size: 16 residues. CDR3 in DNA: TGTGCTAGCAGGGCAACAGGGGGCGATTCAGTCGGGGAGCTGTTTTTT. Translating gives CASRATGGDSVGELFF.

The chain carries TRBV28 and TRBJ1-5, with a tentative D call TRBD1 (5 bases). V dropped 2 bases and J dropped 2 bases, with 10 bases sitting between them. The CDR3 covers 15 residues. The germline V gene encodes CDR1 MDHEN and CDR2 SYDVKM. CDR3 in DNA: TGTGCCAGCAGTTTAGCAGGGTTGGGCAATCAGCCCCAGCATTTT. Translated: CASSLAGLGNQPQHF.

This chain uses TRBV27 with TRBJ2-1; D might be TRBD1 (6 bases). The CDR3 totals 15 residues. Trimming stripped 6 bases from V and 0 bases from J, with 12 bases between. Germline CDR1 and CDR2: MNHEY and SMNVEV (reference sequence). CDR3 loop: CASRETGSSYNEQFF. CDR3 nucleotides: TGTGCCAGCAGAGAGACAGGTAGCTCCTACAATGAGCAGTTCTTC.

This clone was seen only once. The chain recombines TRBV6-6 with TRBJ2-3; D might be TRBD2 (6 bases). V was pared by 2 bases and J by 0 bases, with 9 bases between. This CDR3 has 15 amino acids. From germline, CDR1 is MNHNY and CDR2 SVGAGI (reference sequence). CDR3 residues: CASSYTGTSTDTQYF. CDR3 DNA sequence: TGTGCCAGCAGTTACACCGGGACTAGCACAGATACGCAGTATTTT.

This clone was recorded once. In the same sample, other DNA sequences code for this CDR3. The chain is built from TRBV29-1 and TRBJ2-7, with a tentative D call TRBD1 (6 bases). V was pared by 3 bases and J by 4 bases, with 10 bases between. The CDR3 extends over 12 amino acids. The V gene's germline CDR1 is SQVTM and CDR2 ANQGSEA. CDR3 nucleotides: TGCAGCGTTGAGGGTGACAGGTACGAGCAGTACTTC. Encoded protein: CSVEGDRYEQYF.

The chain uses TRBV19 and TRBJ2-7, with 7 positions matching TRBD1. The CDR3 totals 16 residues. CDR1 is LNHDA and CDR2 is SQIVND in the germline V gene (reference sequence). V lost 4 bases, J lost 4 bases, and 13 bases stayed unmatched. The CDR3 DNA reads as TGTGCCAGTAGTAGGTTCCCGGGACAGAGAGGTTACGAGCAGTACTTC. This translates into CASSRFPGQRGYEQYF.

The rearrangement links TRBV4-1 to TRBJ2-6; D possibly corresponds to TRBD1 (5 bases). Trimming left V 3 bases short and J 0 bases short, with 9 bases between. The CDR3 has 16 amino acids. CDR1 and CDR2 (germline): MGHRA, YSYEKL. CDR3 nucleotides: TGCGCCAGCAGCCAGCCCGACAGCTCTGGGGCCAACGTCCTGACTTTC. It yields the protein CASSQPDSSGANVLTF.

V usage is TRBV29-1 and J usage is TRBJ2-3; D remains ambiguous. Trimming stripped 6 bases from V and 2 bases from J, with 18 bases between. Germline assignment: CDR1 SQVTM and CDR2 ANQGSEA. CDR3 length equals 15 residues. The CDR3 loop is CSVSGLAGFTDTQYF. The CDR3 DNA follows: TGCAGCGTCTCCGGATTAGCCGGATTCACAGATACGCAGTATTTT.

The chain has TRBV11-2 and TRBJ2-1; perhaps TRBD1 as D (6 bases). Germline V gene sequence: CDR1 SGHAT, CDR2 FQNNGV. V lost 5 bases and J 10 bases, leaving 15 bases between the germline ends. This CDR3 spans 13 amino acids. The CDR3 here is CASSPQGSQEQFF. The CDR3 DNA reads as TGTGCCAGCAGCCCACAGGGTAGTCAGGAGCAGTTCTTC.

This sequence joins TRBV2 and TRBJ1-1, with 8 positions matching TRBD1. Germline CDR1 SNHLY, CDR2 FYNNEI. Losses at the gene ends were 9 bases for V and 6 bases for J; bases not matched to a gene: 3. The CDR3 runs to 11 residues. The CDR3 loop is CARDRGPEAFF. The CDR3 bases are TGTGCCAGAGACAGGGGCCCTGAAGCTTTCTTT. Looking up the rest from reference TRBV2 and TRBJ1-1 gives the full variable domain: EPEVTQTPSHQVTQMGQEVILRCVPISNHLYFYWYRQILGQKVEFLVSFYNNEISEKSEIFDDQFSVERPDGSNFTLKIRSTKLEDSAMYFCARDRGPEAFFGQGTRLTVV.